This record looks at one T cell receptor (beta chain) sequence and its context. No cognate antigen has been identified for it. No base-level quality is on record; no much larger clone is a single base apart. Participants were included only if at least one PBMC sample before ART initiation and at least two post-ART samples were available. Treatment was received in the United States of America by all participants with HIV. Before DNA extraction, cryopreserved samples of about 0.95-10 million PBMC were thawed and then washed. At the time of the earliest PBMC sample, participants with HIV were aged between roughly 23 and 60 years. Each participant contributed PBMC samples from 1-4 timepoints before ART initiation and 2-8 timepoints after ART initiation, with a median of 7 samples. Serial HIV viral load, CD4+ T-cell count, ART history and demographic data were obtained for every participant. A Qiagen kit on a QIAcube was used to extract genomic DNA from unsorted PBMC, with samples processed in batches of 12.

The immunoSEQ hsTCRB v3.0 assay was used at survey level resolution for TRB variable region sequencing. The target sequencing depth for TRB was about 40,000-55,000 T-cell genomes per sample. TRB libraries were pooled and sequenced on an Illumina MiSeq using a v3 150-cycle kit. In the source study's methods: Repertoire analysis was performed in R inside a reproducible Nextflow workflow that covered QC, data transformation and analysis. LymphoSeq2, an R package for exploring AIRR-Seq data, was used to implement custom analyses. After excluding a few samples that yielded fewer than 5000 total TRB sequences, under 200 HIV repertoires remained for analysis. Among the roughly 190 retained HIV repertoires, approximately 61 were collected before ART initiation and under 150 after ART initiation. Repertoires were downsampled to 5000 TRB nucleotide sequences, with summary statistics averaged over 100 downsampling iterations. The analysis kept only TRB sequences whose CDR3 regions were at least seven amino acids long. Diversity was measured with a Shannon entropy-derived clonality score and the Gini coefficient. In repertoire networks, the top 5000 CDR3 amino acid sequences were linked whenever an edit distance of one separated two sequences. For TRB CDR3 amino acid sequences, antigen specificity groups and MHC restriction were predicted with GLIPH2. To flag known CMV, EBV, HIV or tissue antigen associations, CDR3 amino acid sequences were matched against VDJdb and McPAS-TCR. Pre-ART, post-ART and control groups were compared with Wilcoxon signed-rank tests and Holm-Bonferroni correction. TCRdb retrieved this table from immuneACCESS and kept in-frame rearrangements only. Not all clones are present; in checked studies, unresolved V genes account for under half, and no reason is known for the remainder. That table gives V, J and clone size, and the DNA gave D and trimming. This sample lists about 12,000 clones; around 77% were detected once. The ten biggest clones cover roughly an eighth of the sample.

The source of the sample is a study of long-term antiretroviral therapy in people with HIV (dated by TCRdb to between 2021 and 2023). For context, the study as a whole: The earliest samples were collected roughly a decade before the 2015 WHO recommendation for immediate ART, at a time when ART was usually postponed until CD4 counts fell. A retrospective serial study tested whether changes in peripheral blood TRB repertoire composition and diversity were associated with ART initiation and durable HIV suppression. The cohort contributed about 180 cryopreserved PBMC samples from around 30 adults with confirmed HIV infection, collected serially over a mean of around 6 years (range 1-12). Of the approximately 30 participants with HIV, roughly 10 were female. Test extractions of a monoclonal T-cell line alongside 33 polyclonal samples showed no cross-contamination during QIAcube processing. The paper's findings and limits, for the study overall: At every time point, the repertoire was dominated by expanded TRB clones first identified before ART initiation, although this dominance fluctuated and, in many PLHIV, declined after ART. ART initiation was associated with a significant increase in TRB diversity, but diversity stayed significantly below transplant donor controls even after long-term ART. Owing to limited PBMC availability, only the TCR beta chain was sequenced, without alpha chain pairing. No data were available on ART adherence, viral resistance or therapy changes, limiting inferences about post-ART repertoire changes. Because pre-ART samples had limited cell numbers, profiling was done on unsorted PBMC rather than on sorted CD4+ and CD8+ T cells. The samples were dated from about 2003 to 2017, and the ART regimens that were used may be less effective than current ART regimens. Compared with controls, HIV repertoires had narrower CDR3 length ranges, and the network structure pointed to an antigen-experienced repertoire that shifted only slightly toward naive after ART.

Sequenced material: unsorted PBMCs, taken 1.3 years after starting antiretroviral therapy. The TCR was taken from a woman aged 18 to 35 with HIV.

The CDR3 here reads CASSQEGLGEETQYF. The DNA reads as follows: TGCGCCAGCAGCCAAGAAGGCCTAGGGGAAGAGACCCAGTACTTC. The V and J genes are TRBV4-1 and TRBJ2-5, and TRBD1 may be the D gene, going by 5 matching bases. V is cut by 0 bases and J by 3 bases, and the space between the germline ends is 11 bases. Taken from the germline V gene, the CDR1 and CDR2 loops are MGHRA and YSYEKL. From cysteine to phenylalanine, the CDR3 is 15 amino acids long. The sequence is cut down to CDR3 DNA, 45 bases in frame from base 1.